This T cell receptor beta chain was sequenced during a study of response to subunit inactivated influenza vaccine. This clonotype occurred many times. TCRdb fed the RT-PCR reads into MiXCR, producing one record per CDR3 protein. The repertoire holds about 540,000 distinct CDR3 sequences, around 25% seen once, with 2.5% to 3.5% in the top ten. The CDR3 runs to 14 residues. The V and J ends lost 1 base and 0 bases respectively, with 6 bases between them. Germline V CDR1 and CDR2: SGHRS, YFSETQ. The same sample was also studied in work on T cells expressing NK-cell markers. That report notes: The TCR beta cDNA came from 5'RACE template switching with UMIs. The share of CD8+ T cells held by dominant NKG2C+ clonotypes was roughly 1.0-8% in several donors. One observes that, in several donors, these clonotypes were also the leading ones within the CD3+CD56-NKG2C+ fraction.

The chain recombines TRBV5-1 with TRBJ2-3; D remains unclear. The material was CD4+ T cells sorted from PBMCs, obtained 11 to 12 days after vaccination. This sequence was found in a man between 45 and 60 years old who received an inactivated influenza vaccine. CDR3 bases: TGCGCCAGCAGCTTGAGACGAAGCACAGATACGCAGTATTTT. Encoded protein: CASSLRRSTDTQYF.